Sequencing of this T cell receptor (beta chain) was carried out in a study of Ad26.COV2.S vaccination and SARS-CoV-2 variants. For the study at large: By the intramuscular route, Ad26.COV2.S was given once, or twice 56 days apart. Study results and limitations: Marked by substantial breadth, spike-specific CD8+ and CD4+ T cell responses were reportedly seen after vaccination. The study found similar non-spike TCR breadth in vaccine and placebo recipients. Spike-specific TCR breadth was greater after Ad26.COV2.S than placebo.

Clones were sequenced by immunoSEQ multiplex PCR, and TCRdb holds only the in-frame ones, with some missing. The repertoire holds hundreds of thousands of clones, with approximately 89% as singletons. Between the trimmed V and J ends, which lost 3 bases and 6 bases, there was a span of 18 bases. CDR3 length: 15 amino acids. Germline values: CDR1 GTSNPN, CDR2 SVGIG (reference sequence). With regard to this clone: The antigen is not known.

Treatment of the sample: approximately 18 received Ad26.COV2.S at low or high dose, single or two shots; five or six received placebo; per-sample allocation not given. On day 63 after the first injection, vaccine and placebo recipients gave samples. The sequenced sample was peripheral blood, obtained in a trial of Ad26.COV2.S vaccine versus placebo. This sequence originates from a person aged 18-65 years who received the Ad26.COV2.S COVID-19 vaccine or a placebo. This chain uses TRBV30 with TRBJ2-1; D could derive from TRBD1 or TRBD2 (5 bases each). CDR3 sequence: CAWSFIPRGRNEQFF. CDR3 bases: TGTGCCTGGAGCTTTATCCCACGGGGCCGCAATGAGCAGTTCTTC. The full variable domain, rest sourced from reference TRBV30 and TRBJ2-1, is SQTIHQWPATLVQPVGSPLSLECTVEGTSNPNLYWYRQAAGRGLQLLFYSVGIGQISSEVPQNLSASRPQDRQFILSSKKLLLSDSGFYLCAWSFIPRGRNEQFFGPGTRLTVL.